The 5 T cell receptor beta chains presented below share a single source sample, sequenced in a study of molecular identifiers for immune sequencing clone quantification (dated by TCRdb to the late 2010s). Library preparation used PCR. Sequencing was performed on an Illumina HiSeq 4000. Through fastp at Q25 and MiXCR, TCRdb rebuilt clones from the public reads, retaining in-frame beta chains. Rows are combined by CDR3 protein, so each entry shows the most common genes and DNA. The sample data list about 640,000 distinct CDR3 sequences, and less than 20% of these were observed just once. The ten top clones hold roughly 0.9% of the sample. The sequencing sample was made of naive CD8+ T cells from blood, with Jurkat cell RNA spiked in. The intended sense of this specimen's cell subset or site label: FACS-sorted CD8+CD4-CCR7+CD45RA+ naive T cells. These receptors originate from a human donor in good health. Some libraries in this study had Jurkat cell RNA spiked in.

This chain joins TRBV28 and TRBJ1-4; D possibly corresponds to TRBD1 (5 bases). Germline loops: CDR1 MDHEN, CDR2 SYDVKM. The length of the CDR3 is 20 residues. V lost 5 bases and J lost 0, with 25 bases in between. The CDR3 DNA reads TGTGCCAGCAGTACCCCTTGGGGGGGGGGGGTCACTGCAACTAATGAAAAACTGTTTTTT. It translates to CASSTPWGGGVTATNEKLFF.

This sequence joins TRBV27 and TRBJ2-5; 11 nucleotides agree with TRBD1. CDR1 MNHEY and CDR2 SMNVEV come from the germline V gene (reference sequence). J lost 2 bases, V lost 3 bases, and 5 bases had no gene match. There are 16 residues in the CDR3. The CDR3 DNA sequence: TGTGCCAGCAGTTTGTCCGGGACAGGGGGTCAAGAGACCCAGTACTTC. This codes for CASSLSGTGGQETQYF.

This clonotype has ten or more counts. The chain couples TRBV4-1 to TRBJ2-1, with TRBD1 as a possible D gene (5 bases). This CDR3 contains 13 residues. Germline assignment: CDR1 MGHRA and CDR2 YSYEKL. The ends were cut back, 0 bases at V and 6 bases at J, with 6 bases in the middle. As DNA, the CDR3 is TGCGCCAGCAGCCAAGACCAGGGCAATGAGCAGTTCTTC. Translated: CASSQDQGNEQFF.

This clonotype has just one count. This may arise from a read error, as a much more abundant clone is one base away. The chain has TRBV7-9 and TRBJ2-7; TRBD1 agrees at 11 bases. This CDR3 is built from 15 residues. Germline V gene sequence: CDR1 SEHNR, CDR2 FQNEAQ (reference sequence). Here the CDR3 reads CAGSFPGQGVYEQYF. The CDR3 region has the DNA TGTGCCGGCAGCTTTCCGGGACAGGGGGTTTACGAGCAGTACTTC.

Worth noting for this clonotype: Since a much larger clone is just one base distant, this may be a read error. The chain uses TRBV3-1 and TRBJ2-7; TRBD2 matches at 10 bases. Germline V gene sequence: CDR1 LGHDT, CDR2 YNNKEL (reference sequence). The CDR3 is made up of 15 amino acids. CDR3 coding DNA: TGTACCAGCAGCCTAGGTGAGCGGGAGGGCCTCGAGCAGTACTTC. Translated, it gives CTSSLGEREGLEQYF.